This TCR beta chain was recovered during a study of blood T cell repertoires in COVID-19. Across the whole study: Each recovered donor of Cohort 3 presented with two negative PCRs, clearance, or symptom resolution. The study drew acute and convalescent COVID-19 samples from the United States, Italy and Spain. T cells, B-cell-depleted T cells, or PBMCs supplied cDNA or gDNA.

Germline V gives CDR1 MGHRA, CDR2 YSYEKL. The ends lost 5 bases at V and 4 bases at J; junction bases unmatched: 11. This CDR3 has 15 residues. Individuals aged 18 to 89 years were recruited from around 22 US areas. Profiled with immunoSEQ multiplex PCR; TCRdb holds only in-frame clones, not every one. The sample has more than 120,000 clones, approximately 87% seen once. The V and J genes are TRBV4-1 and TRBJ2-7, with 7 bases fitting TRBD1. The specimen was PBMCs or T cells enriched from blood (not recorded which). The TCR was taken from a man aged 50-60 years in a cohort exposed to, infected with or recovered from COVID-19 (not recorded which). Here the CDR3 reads CASSWDSNSLYEQYF. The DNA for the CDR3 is TGCGCCAGCAGCTGGGACAGCAATTCTCTTTACGAGCAGTACTTC.